This TCR beta chain came from a study of blood T cell repertoires in COVID-19. Study summary: Specimens from acute and convalescent COVID-19 originated in the United States, Italy and Spain. T cells, B-cell-depleted T cells, or PBMCs provided the cDNA or gDNA that served as material.

Researchers sorted participants into cohorts using their self-reported clinical history. TCRdb keeps only in-frame clones here, not all; method: immunoSEQ multiplex PCR. The table lists approximately 300,000 clones, around 90% of them singletons, with approximately 4.7% in the top ten. This CDR3 has 15 residues. The ends were cut back, 5 bases at V and 0 bases at J, with 11 bases in the middle. Germline V lookup: CDR1 MDHEN, CDR2 SYDVKM. Sequencing used PBMCs or T cells enriched from blood (not recorded which). This TCR was sampled from a man in his sixties who had recovered from COVID-19. The genes are TRBV28 and TRBJ1-5; possible D gene TRBD1, 5 bases. The CDR3 DNA reads TGTGCCAGCAGTAACAGGATCTATAGCAATCAGCCCCAGCATTTT. Translating gives CASSNRIYSNQPQHF.